Presented here are 18 T cell receptor beta chains from one specimen sequenced in a study of blood T cell repertoires in COVID-19. Method: immunoSEQ multiplex PCR; TCRdb's copy keeps in-frame clones and lacks some. Of some 45,000 clones in the sample, 85% to 90% were seen once. Sequencing used peripheral blood. These receptors were taken from a human donor in a cohort sampled during active COVID-19.

This clone has only a few counts. The same CDR3 also results from other DNA sequences found in this sample. V usage is TRBV5-4 and J usage is TRBJ2-5; a weak D match, TRBD1 (6 bases). This CDR3 has 14 amino acids. From germline, CDR1 is SGHNT and CDR2 YYREEE (reference sequence). Trimming took off 1 base at V and 2 bases at J, with 9 bases between the two ends. The CDR3 bases are TGTGCCAGCAGCTTGAGGACAGTACAAGAGACCCAGTACTTC. It yields the protein CASSLRTVQETQYF.

This sequence joins TRBV2 and TRBJ1-2; D uncertain. CDR1 is SNHLY and CDR2 is FYNNEI in the germline V gene. The CDR3 totals 14 residues. V lost 2 bases and J lost 8, with 15 bases in between. The CDR3 loop is CASSETKSSGGYTF. As DNA, the CDR3 is TGTGCCAGCAGTGAAACAAAGTCCAGCGGAGGCTACACCTTC.

This chain links TRBV24-1 with TRBJ1-2; D may be TRBD1 (6 bases). From germline, CDR1 is KGHDR and CDR2 SFDVKD. The ends were cut back, 4 bases at V and 4 bases at J, with 12 bases in the middle. The CDR3 runs to 14 residues. DNA of the CDR3: TGTGCCACCAGTGACCCTAGGACAGTCTATGGCTACACCTTC. Protein sequence: CATSDPRTVYGYTF.

V is TRBV5-4 and J is TRBJ2-7; the D gene is possibly TRBD1 (7 bases). Trimming stripped 4 bases from V and 4 bases from J, with 15 bases between. The CDR3 sequence is 14 residues long. Germline V lookup: CDR1 SGHNT, CDR2 YYREEE (reference sequence). CDR3 sequence: CASSATTGRYEQYF. The CDR3 nucleotides read TGTGCCAGCAGCGCCACGACAGGGAGGTACGAGCAGTACTTC.

The chain has TRBV2 and TRBJ1-5; 8 bases align to TRBD1. CDR3 length: 15 residues. Per germline, CDR1 SNHLY and CDR2 FYNNEI. Trimming took 5 bases from V and 2 from J; bases not matched to a gene: 5. CDR3 in DNA: TGTGCCAGCAGTCGGGACAGGACGGGCAATCAGCCCCAGCATTTT. Its translation is CASSRDRTGNQPQHF. Full variable domain (rest looked up from reference TRBV2 and TRBJ1-5): EPEVTQTPSHQVTQMGQEVILRCVPISNHLYFYWYRQILGQKVEFLVSFYNNEISEKSEIFDDQFSVERPDGSNFTLKIRSTKLEDSAMYFCASSRDRTGNQPQHFGDGTRLSIL.

This clone has just one count. The chain is built from TRBV27 and TRBJ2-1; D might be TRBD1 (6 bases). CDR3 length equals 18 residues. V shed 3 bases and J shed 0 bases, with 18 bases lying between them. Germline CDR1 reads MNHEY; CDR2 reads SMNVEV (reference sequence). CDR3 loop: CASSFGVSGTNSYNEQFF. In DNA form, the CDR3 reads TGTGCCAGCAGTTTCGGGGTGTCAGGGACAAACTCCTACAATGAGCAGTTCTTC.

CDR3 DNA sequence: TGTGCCAGCAGCCTTAGGCCCAGGCCTAGCGGGGTGGAGACCCAGTACTTC. Translation: CASSLRPRPSGVETQYF. V is TRBV27 and J is TRBJ2-5; TRBD2 agrees at 9 bases. CDR1 and CDR2 from the germline V gene are MNHEY and SMNVEV (reference sequence). The CDR3 totals 17 residues. V lost 6 bases, J lost 5 bases, and 16 bases stayed unmatched.

V and J are TRBV7-3 and TRBJ2-5; TRBD2 matches at 11 bases. CDR1 and CDR2 (germline): SGHTA, FQGTGA. V lost 4 bases to trimming and J lost 3 bases; unmatched junction nucleotides: 7. CDR3 size: 16 residues. The DNA of the CDR3 is TGTGCCAGCAGCTCCTTTTCGACTAGCGGGAAAGAGACCCAGTACTTC. This encodes CASSSFSTSGKETQYF.

The chain combines TRBV6-2 or TRBV6-3 with TRBJ2-5; D call uncertain. The CDR3 is 15 amino acids. The germline V and J ends were trimmed by 2 bases and 4 bases, with 14 bases remaining between them. Germline CDR1 reads MNHEY; CDR2 reads SVGEGT. The chain's CDR3 is CASSYVKRPPETQYF. The CDR3, as DNA: TGTGCCAGCAGTTACGTTAAGCGACCCCCAGAGACCCAGTACTTC.

This rearrangement joins TRBV7-9 to TRBJ1-5; D remains unclear. Trimming stripped 3 bases from V and 6 bases from J, with 6 bases between. Germline loops: CDR1 SEHNR, CDR2 FQNEAQ (reference sequence). The CDR3 is 12 residues long. CDR3 region: CASSFSSQPQHF. In nucleotides, the CDR3 is TGTGCCAGCAGCTTTAGTTCTCAGCCCCAGCATTTT.

The chain recombines TRBV5-1 with TRBJ2-7, with a weak D call TRBD1 (6 bases). The V end lost 3 bases, the J end lost 2 bases, and 9 bases lay between the germline ends. The CDR3 runs to 13 residues. Germline V gives CDR1 SGHRS, CDR2 YFSETQ. The CDR3 DNA is TGCGCCAGCAGCTATGGGACAACCTACGAGCAGTACTTC. It translates to CASSYGTTYEQYF.

The V and J genes are TRBV5-5 and TRBJ2-1; TRBD1 matches at 10 bases. J lost 9 bases, V lost 0 bases, and 9 bases had no gene match. CDR3 length: 16 amino acids. Germline CDR1 is SGHKS and CDR2 is YYEKEE (reference sequence). For the CDR3, the DNA is TGTGCCAGCAGCTTGGGACGGACAGGGGGTTCTGGTGAGCAGTTCTTC. Protein sequence: CASSLGRTGGSGEQFF.

The gene calls are TRBV5-6 and TRBJ1-2; tentatively, D is TRBD1 (5 bases). The CDR3 is made up of 15 amino acids. Germline V gene lookup returns CDR1 SGHDT and CDR2 YYEEEE. V lost 5 bases and J lost 6, with 20 bases in between. CDR3 protein: CASSWGPTPRDGYTF. The CDR3 coding sequence is TGTGCCAGCAGTTGGGGCCCGACCCCAAGAGATGGCTACACCTTC.

This clone was detected ten times or more. The chain joins TRBV5-6 to TRBJ2-3; 8 positions agree with TRBD2. The junction had 7 bases not matched to a gene; V was cut back by 0 bases and J by 4 bases. From germline, CDR1 is SGHDT and CDR2 YYEEEE. CDR3 length: 16 amino acids. The CDR3 DNA reads as TGTGCCAGCAGCTTGGACGTAGCGGGGCTAGCAGATACGCAGTATTTT. This sequence encodes CASSLDVAGLADTQYF. Together with reference TRBV5-6 and TRBJ2-3, the CDR3 gives the full variable domain: DAGVTQSPTHLIKTRGQQVTLRCSPKSGHDTVSWYQQALGQGPQFIFQYYEEEERQRGNFPDRFSGHQFPNYSSELNVNALLLGDSALYLCASSLDVAGLADTQYFGPGTRLTVL.

This clone was seen more than once but under ten times. The chain employs TRBV7-2 and TRBJ2-3, with 10 bases lining up with TRBD2. Germline V lookup: CDR1 SGHTA, CDR2 FQGNSA. The CDR3 runs 15 residues. The trim removed 3 bases at V and 3 bases at J, leaving 3 bases unmatched. The CDR3 spells CASSFQRGGTDTQYF. CDR3 coding DNA: TGTGCCAGCAGCTTCCAGCGGGGGGGTACAGATACGCAGTATTTT. The full variable domain, in which reference TRBV7-2 and TRBJ2-3 provide the parts outside the CDR3, is GAGVSQSPSNKVTEKGKDVELRCDPISGHTALYWYRQSLGQGLEFLIYFQGNSAPDKSGLPSDRFSAERTGGSVSTLTIQRTQQEDSAVYLCASSFQRGGTDTQYFGPGTRLTVL.

This chain uses TRBV5-1 with TRBJ2-5; TRBD1 matches 9 bases. V gave up 4 bases and J gave up 9 bases; unmatched junction bases: 10. Germline loops: CDR1 SGHRS, CDR2 YFSETQ. This CDR3 comprises 14 residues. This CDR3 reads CASSVPGQGRPQYF. In DNA, the CDR3 is TGCGCCAGCAGCGTTCCGGGACAGGGTCGTCCCCAGTACTTC.

V usage is TRBV29-1 and J usage is TRBJ2-7, with D maybe TRBD1 (5 bases). In germline, CDR1 is SQVTM, CDR2 ANQGSEA. The CDR3 length is 12 residues. V was trimmed by 3 bases and J by 0 bases, leaving 6 bases between them. CDR3 amino acids: CSVEGPSYEQYF. The CDR3 DNA is TGCAGCGTTGAGGGGCCCTCCTACGAGCAGTACTTC.

The V and J genes are TRBV6-5 and TRBJ2-7; weak D call: TRBD1 (6 bases). Germline CDR1 MNHEY, CDR2 SVGAGI. With 0 bases removed from V and 4 bases from J, the gap between germline ends came to 13 bases. This CDR3 has 15 amino acids. This CDR3 reads CASSYSQGSTYEQYF. The CDR3 nucleotides are TGTGCCAGCAGTTACTCTCAGGGGTCGACATACGAGCAGTACTTC.